A single sample gave rise to the 5 T cell receptor beta chains below, sequenced in a study of T cells in Graves' hyperthyroidism and ophthalmopathy. Authors of the study amplified TCR beta CDR3 regions from RNA transcripts. The HTBI primer set drove a first-round RT-PCR of the TCR CDR3. One entry per CDR3 protein, called by TCRdb with MiXCR from the multiplex PCR reads. Among 700,000 to 850,000 distinct CDR3 sequences listed, approximately 40% were seen once. The specimen sequenced was blood. The receptors originated from a woman aged 40-49 years with Graves' hyperthyroidism.

Many counts were recorded for this clonotype. The CDR3 DNA reads as TGTGCCAGCAGTGAATTTTCTCCAGGGGGCATGATGGAGACCCAGTACTTC. Translating gives CASSEFSPGGMMETQYF. The J gene is TRBJ2-5, the V gene TRBV25-1, with TRBD1 matching 8 bases. Germline assignment: CDR1 MGHDK and CDR2 SYGVNS. The V segment lost 1 base and the J segment 5 bases; nucleotides outside the gene matches: 12. This CDR3 comprises 17 residues.

Note on this clonotype: The conserved final phenylalanine or tryptophan is absent from the CDR3, which likely points to a read error. It is unclear where the CDR3 begins or ends on the DNA, so no DNA is shown, and the CDR3 is as TCRdb lists it. This sequence joins TRBV7-2 and TRBJ1-1; TRBD1, the D gene given by the table, was not confirmed from the DNA. Counting both end residues, the CDR3 totals 11 amino acids. Germline V CDR1 and CDR2: SGHTA, FQGNSA. The CDR3 spells CASSLGGGDIY.

The sample holds a few counts of this clonotype. The chain carries TRBV19 and TRBJ2-7; 11 bases match TRBD2. V shed 3 bases, J shed 3 bases, and the junction held 10 bases outside the gene matches. In germline, CDR1 is LNHDA, CDR2 SQIVND (reference sequence). The CDR3 has 17 amino acids. The CDR3 nucleotides are TGTGCCAGTAGTATGTATACTAGCGGGGGACCTTTCTACGAGCAGTACTTC. Its protein product is CASSMYTSGGPFYEQYF.

The genes are TRBV7-6 and TRBJ2-5; 10 bases line up with TRBD1. The CDR3 runs to 14 residues. In germline, CDR1 is SGHVS, CDR2 FNYEAQ. V was clipped by 6 bases and J by 9 bases; unmatched bases: 10. CDR3 protein: CASSQGQGLEAQYF. CDR3 nucleotides: TGTGCCAGCAGTCAGGGACAGGGGTTGGAGGCCCAGTACTTC.

This clonotype has more than one count but fewer than ten. The chain links TRBV5-5 to TRBJ1-4; no firm D call. This CDR3 is 13 amino acids long. CDR1 is SGHKS, CDR2 YYEKEE, per germline (reference sequence). Trimming took off 4 bases at V and 6 bases at J, with 10 bases between the two ends. CDR3 residues: CASSAYGDEKLFF. As DNA, the CDR3 is TGTGCCAGCAGCGCTTACGGTGATGAAAAACTGTTTTTT.